This is a list of T cell receptor beta chains from one sample in a study of vaccination and CD4 T cells after COVID-19. For these receptors, no antigen is known. MiXCR, run by TCRdb on the PCR reads, gives a single entry per CDR3 protein. The profile shows 20,000 to 25,000 distinct CDR3 sequences, approximately 30% of them singletons. Sequences were obtained from cultured CD4+ T cells from blood. The receptors come from a human donor with COVID-19. Both conserved end residues are part of each CDR3. D genes are given only for firm matches. Size is omitted from some rows. Given values are once, few, many or a class for expanded clones.

v_call,clone_size,j_call,d_call,cdr3_nt,cdr3_aa
TRBV5-6,-,TRBJ1-2,-,TGTGCCAGCAGCCCCGCGACCGCGACAGCTAACTATGGCTACACCTTC,CASSPATATANYGYTF
TRBV6-1,few,TRBJ2-4,-,TGTGCCAGCAGTGAAGAAGGATCTTGGGCCATTCAGTACTTC,CASSEEGSWAIQYF
TRBV19,few,TRBJ2-3,TRBD1,TGTGCCAGTACCATGGGACAGGGTTACACAGATACGCAGTATTTT,CASTMGQGYTDTQYF
TRBV6-5,-,TRBJ2-2,TRBD1,TGTGCCAGCAGTTATGGGACAGGGGGGAACACCGGGGAGCTGTTTTTT,CASSYGTGGNTGELFF
TRBV2,-,TRBJ1-2,TRBD1,TGTGCCAGCAGTGACCGACAGGGGGCTAGAGATGGCTACACCTTC,CASSDRQGARDGYTF
TRBV25-1,few,TRBJ1-6,-,TGTGCCAGCAGTGAAGAAAGGTACGGAGTAAATTCACCCCTCCACTTT,CASSEERYGVNSPLHF
TRBV11-2,-,TRBJ2-5,-,TGTGCCAGCAGCTTAAGGGGGGCCGAGACCCAGTACTTC,CASSLRGAETQYF
TRBV20-1,few,TRBJ1-5,TRBD1,TGCAGTGCTAGTGGTTTCAGGGGGGTTCTCAATCAGCCCCAGCATTTT,CSASGFRGVLNQPQHF
TRBV5-1,-,TRBJ2-5,-,TGCGCCAGCAGCCCTAGGGGCAGTGAGACCCAGTACTTC,CASSPRGSETQYF
TRBV24-1,-,TRBJ2-7,-,TGTGCCACCAGTGATCAAATCGGGGTAGGCGAGCAGTACTTC,CATSDQIGVGEQYF
TRBV6-1,-,TRBJ2-7,-,TGTGCCAGCAGTCCGGCCTCCTACGAGCAGTACTTC,CASSPASYEQYF
TRBV20-1,-,TRBJ2-7,-,TGCAGTGCTAGCCCAGGGGGGGGAATCTACGAGCAGTACTTC,CSASPGGGIYEQYF
TRBV25-1,medium-sized,TRBJ1-3,-,TGTGCCAGCAGCCCGGGTGGGCACACCATATATTTT,CASSPGGHTIYF
TRBV20-1,few,TRBJ1-2,TRBD1,TGCAGTGCTAGAGGCCGGGACAGGGTCTATGGCTACACCTTC,CSARGRDRVYGYTF
TRBV30,-,TRBJ2-7,-,TGTGCCTGGGGGCCTGGGACGGCACGCCTCGAGCAGTACTTC,CAWGPGTARLEQYF
TRBV18,-,TRBJ1-6,TRBD1,TGTGCCAGCTCGACAGGACCGGGACAGAATTCACCCCTCCACTTT,CASSTGPGQNSPLHF
TRBV20-1,medium-sized,TRBJ1-2,-,TGCAGTGCTAGAGCAGTGGGCTACTATGGCTACACCTTC,CSARAVGYYGYTF
TRBV2,-,TRBJ1-5,-,TGTGCCAGCAGAAGAGAAACCAGCAATCAGCCCCAGCATTTT,CASRRETSNQPQHF
TRBV7-3,-,TRBJ1-1,TRBD1,TGTGCCAGCAGCTTTGAGGGGGCGATCACTGAAGCTTTCTTT,CASSFEGAITEAFF
TRBV11-2,few,TRBJ1-5,-,TGTGCCAGCAGCTTAGATTGGACTCAGCCCCAGCATTTT,CASSLDWTQPQHF
TRBV20-1,-,TRBJ1-1,-,TGCAGTGCTAGTTCGGGGGTCGTCACTGAAGCTTTCTTT,CSASSGVVTEAFF
TRBV7-3,-,TRBJ2-3,-,TGTGCCAGCAGCTTAATTGGAGGACGGCAGATCACAGATACGCAGTATTTT,CASSLIGGRQITDTQYF
TRBV20-1,medium-sized,TRBJ1-2,-,TGCAGTGCTAGCAGGGAATCAACTTATGGCTACACCTTC,CSASRESTYGYTF
TRBV19,-,TRBJ1-2,TRBD1,TGTGCCAGTATCCCCAGGGGGACAGAAGGCTACACCTTC,CASIPRGTEGYTF
TRBV18,-,TRBJ1-3,-,TGTGCCAGCAAACTATCGGGCGGAGGAAACACCATATATTTT,CASKLSGGGNTIYF
TRBV19,few,TRBJ2-3,TRBD1,TGTGCCAGTAGTCCAGGGGGCTTGGCAGATACGCAGTATTTT,CASSPGGLADTQYF
TRBV20-1,-,TRBJ2-7,TRBD2,TGCAGTGCCACACCGGTGGGGCTCCTGCGGGGGGAGCAGTACTTC,CSATPVGLLRGEQYF
TRBV12-3/TRBV12-4,few,TRBJ1-2,-,TGTGCCAGCAGCTCTCCCGGGGGGGGAGATGGCTACACCTTC,CASSSPGGGDGYTF
TRBV5-8,-,TRBJ1-6,TRBD1,TGTGCCAGCAGCTGGGACAGACCACCCCTCCACTTT,CASSWDRPPLHF
TRBV21-1,-,TRBJ2-4,-,TGTGCCAGCAGCCTTCCGGCCAAAAACATTCAGTACTTC,CASSLPAKNIQYF
TRBV7-2,few,TRBJ1-4,-,TGTGCCAGCAGCCGGGCCCACAGTCGGGGGTTGGATGAAAAACTGTTTTTT,CASSRAHSRGLDEKLFF